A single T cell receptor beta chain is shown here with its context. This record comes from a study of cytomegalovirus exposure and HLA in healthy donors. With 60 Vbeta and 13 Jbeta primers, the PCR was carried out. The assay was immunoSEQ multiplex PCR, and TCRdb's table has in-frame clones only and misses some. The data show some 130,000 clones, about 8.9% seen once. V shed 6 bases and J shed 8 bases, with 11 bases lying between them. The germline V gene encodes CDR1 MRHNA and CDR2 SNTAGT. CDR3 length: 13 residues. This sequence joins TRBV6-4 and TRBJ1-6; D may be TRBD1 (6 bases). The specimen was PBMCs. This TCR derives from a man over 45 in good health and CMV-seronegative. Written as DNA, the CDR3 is TGTGCCAGCAGCCGGGACACCTATTCACCCCTCCACTTT. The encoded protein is CASSRDTYSPLHF.